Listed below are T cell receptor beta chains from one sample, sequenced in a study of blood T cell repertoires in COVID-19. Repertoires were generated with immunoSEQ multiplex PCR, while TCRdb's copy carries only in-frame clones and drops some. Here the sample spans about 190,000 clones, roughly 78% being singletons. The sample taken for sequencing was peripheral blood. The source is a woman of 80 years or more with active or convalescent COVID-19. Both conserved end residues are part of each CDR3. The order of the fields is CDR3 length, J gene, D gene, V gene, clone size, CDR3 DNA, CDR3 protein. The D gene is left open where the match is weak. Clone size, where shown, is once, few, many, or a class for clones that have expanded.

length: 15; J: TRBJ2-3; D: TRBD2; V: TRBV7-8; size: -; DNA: TGTGCCAGCAGCTTAGTCGGGGGGGATGCAGATACGCAGTATTTT; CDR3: CASSLVGGDADTQYF
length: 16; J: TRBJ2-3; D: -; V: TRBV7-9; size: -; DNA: TGTGCCAGCAGCTTACGGGCCGGGCGGGGCCCAGATACGCAGTATTTT; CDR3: CASSLRAGRGPDTQYF
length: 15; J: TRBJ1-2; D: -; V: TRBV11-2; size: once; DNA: TGTGCCAGCAGCCCCGGGGGGGTTGGTAACTATGGCTACACCTTC; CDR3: CASSPGGVGNYGYTF
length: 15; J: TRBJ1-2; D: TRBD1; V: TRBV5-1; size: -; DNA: TGCGCCAGCGACCCGGGACAGGGGGAGTCTTATGGCTACACCTTC; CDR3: CASDPGQGESYGYTF
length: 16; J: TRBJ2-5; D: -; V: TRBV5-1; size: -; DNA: TGCGCCAGCAGCTTGGCCGGAGGGGATCAGCAAGAGACCCAGTACTTC; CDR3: CASSLAGGDQQETQYF
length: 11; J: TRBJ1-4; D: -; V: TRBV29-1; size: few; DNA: TGCAGCGTTGAAGTGTCGAGGAAACTGTTTTTT; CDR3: CSVEVSRKLFF
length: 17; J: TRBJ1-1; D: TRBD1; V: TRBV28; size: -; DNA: TGTGCCAGCAGTTTAGAGAGGACAGGGGGCATGAACACTGAAGCTTTCTTT; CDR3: CASSLERTGGMNTEAFF
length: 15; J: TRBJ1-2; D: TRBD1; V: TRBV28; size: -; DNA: TGTGCCAGCAGTTATGCTACAGGGGGCGTCTACGGCTACACCTTC; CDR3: CASSYATGGVYGYTF
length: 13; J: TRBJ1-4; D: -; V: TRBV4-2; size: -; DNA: TGTGCCAGCAGCCAAGAGTCTAGGGAAAAACTGTTTTTT; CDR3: CASSQESREKLFF
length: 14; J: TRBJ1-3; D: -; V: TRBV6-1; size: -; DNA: TGTGCCAGCAGTGAAAGACAGCCCGGAAACACCATATATTTT; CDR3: CASSERQPGNTIYF
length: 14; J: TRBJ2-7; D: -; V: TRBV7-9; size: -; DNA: TGTGCCAGCAGCTTAGGGAGGTCGTCCTACGAGCAGTACTTC; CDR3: CASSLGRSSYEQYF
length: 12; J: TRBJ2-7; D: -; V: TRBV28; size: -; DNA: TGTGCCAGCAGTCCCACTAGCTACGAGCAGTACTTC; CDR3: CASSPTSYEQYF
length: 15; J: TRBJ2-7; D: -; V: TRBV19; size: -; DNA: TGTGCCAGTAGTATAACTATGGGAGGCCCCTACGAGCAGTACTTC; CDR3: CASSITMGGPYEQYF
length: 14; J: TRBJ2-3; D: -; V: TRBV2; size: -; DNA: TGTGCCAGCAGTGATGGCCTTCTCACAGATACGCAGTATTTT; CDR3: CASSDGLLTDTQYF
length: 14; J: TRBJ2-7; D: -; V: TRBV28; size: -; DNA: TGTGCCAGCCAGTTAGTACAGGTACCCTACGAGCAGTACTTC; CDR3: CASQLVQVPYEQYF
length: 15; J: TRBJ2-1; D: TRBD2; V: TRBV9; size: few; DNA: TGTGCCAGCAGCGGTTTAGCGGGGGGCAACAATGAGCAGTTCTTC; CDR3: CASSGLAGGNNEQFF